This passage covers 28 T cell receptor beta chains from one sample sequenced in a study of shared clonotypes between healthy human individuals. Clones were read by immunoSEQ multiplex PCR, and TCRdb kept only the in-frame ones, dropping some. The table records some 2,000,000 clones, approximately 94% of them present only once. The source material was naive CD4+ T cells sorted from blood. Described subset: CD45RA+ positively selected. Every receptor here comes from a man aged 18 to 30 in good health.

This clone was detected only once. This rearrangement joins TRBV6-6 to TRBJ2-1; TRBD2 matches 9 bases. V lost 6 bases to trimming and J lost 7 bases; unmatched junction nucleotides: 7. The germline V gene encodes CDR1 MNHNY and CDR2 SVGAGI (reference sequence). This CDR3 comprises 14 residues. The CDR3 loop reads CASRGGGVTNEQFF. CDR3 DNA: TGTGCCAGCAGAGGCGGGGGGGTAACGAATGAGCAGTTCTTC.

The CDR3 protein is CASSLTAPGTVNTEAFF. Here the CDR3 DNA reads TGTGCCAGCTCACTAACGGCACCCGGGACAGTGAACACTGAAGCTTTCTTT. The chain combines TRBV18 with TRBJ1-1, with 7 bases that match TRBD1. This CDR3 region has 17 residues. Germline lookup yields CDR1 KGHSH and CDR2 LQKENI. J lost 0 bases, V lost 4 bases, and 11 bases had no gene match.

The chain links TRBV10-3 to TRBJ2-1; 7 bases are a match to TRBD1. This CDR3 is 13 amino acids long. The V gene end was trimmed by 2 bases and the J gene end by 12 bases; junction bases not matched to a gene: 7. In germline, CDR1 is ENHRY, CDR2 SYGVKD. CDR3 nucleotides: TGTGCCATCAGTGAGGGACAGGTAGATAGGCAGTTCTTC. Amino acid sequence: CAISEGQVDRQFF.

The chain couples TRBV7-3 to TRBJ2-3, with D perhaps being TRBD1 or TRBD2 (6 bases each). Germline values: CDR1 SGHTA, CDR2 FQGTGA. Trimming removed 5 bases from V and 3 bases from J, with 15 bases in between. This CDR3 is 15 amino acids long. Written as DNA, the CDR3 is TGTGCCAGCAGCCGGAGGGGGGCTTGGACAGATACGCAGTATTTT. This gives the protein CASSRRGAWTDTQYF.

The genes are TRBV6-6 and TRBJ1-6, with D possibly TRBD1 on 5 matching bases. Germline CDR1 is MNHNY and CDR2 is SVGAGI (reference sequence). With 0 bases removed from V and 6 bases from J, the gap between germline ends came to 9 bases. The CDR3 sequence is 15 residues long. CDR3 region: CASSYSRGSNSPLHF. The CDR3 nucleotides are TGTGCCAGCAGTTACTCGAGGGGTAGTAATTCACCCCTCCACTTT.

The chain is built from TRBV2 and TRBJ2-7, with 7 bases aligning to TRBD1. V shed 5 bases, J shed 3 bases, and the junction held 7 bases outside the gene matches. This CDR3 is built from 14 residues. Germline values: CDR1 SNHLY, CDR2 FYNNEI. The CDR3 bases are TGTGCCAGCAGTTCCCAGGGGGTGGTCTACGAGCAGTACTTC. This sequence encodes CASSSQGVVYEQYF.

Worth noting for this clone: At the DNA level, this CDR3 is encoded by other sequences in the same sample as well. J is TRBJ2-7 and V is TRBV7-9; D possibly matches TRBD1 or TRBD2 (5 bases each). CDR1 is SEHNR and CDR2 is FQNEAQ in the germline V gene (reference sequence). Deletions cut 2 bases from V and 0 bases from J, with 8 bases between. CDR3 length: 14 residues. The CDR3 bases are TGTGCCAGCAGCTTATTGGGGACCTCCTACGAGCAGTACTTC. It translates to CASSLLGTSYEQYF. The complete variable domain, with remaining parts taken from reference TRBV7-9 and TRBJ2-7, reads DTGVSQNPRHKITKRGQNVTFRCDPISEHNRLYWYRQTLGQGPEFLTYFQNEAQLEKSRLLSDRFSAERPKGSFSTLEIQRTEQGDSAMYLCASSLLGTSYEQYFGPGTRLTVT.

V and J are TRBV5-1 and TRBJ2-3; 12 nucleotides match TRBD1. CDR1 SGHRS and CDR2 YFSETQ come from the germline V gene. With 3 bases clipped from V and 7 bases from J, the junction kept 9 bases outside the gene matches. The CDR3 extends over 16 amino acids. The CDR3 DNA is TGCGCCAGCAGCTCTACTGCCGGGACAGGGGGCCATACGCAGTATTTT. It is translated as CASSSTAGTGGHTQYF.

The V and J genes are TRBV30 and TRBJ1-5; D unresolved. The CDR3 runs to 16 residues. Trimming left V 0 bases short and J 2 bases short, with 14 bases between. Looked up from germline, CDR1 is GTSNPN and CDR2 is SVGIG (reference sequence). CDR3 bases: TGTGCCTGGAGTGTACGGTTAGGGCAGCGCAATCAGCCCCAGCATTTT. Its protein product is CAWSVRLGQRNQPQHF.

The CDR3 is CASGLVATDTQYF. Written as DNA, the CDR3 is TGTGCTAGTGGTTTGGTAGCCACAGATACGCAGTATTTT. The chain employs TRBV12-5 and TRBJ2-3; D remains ambiguous. The CDR3 contains 13 residues. The V gene's germline CDR1 is LGHNT and CDR2 FRNRAP. The V gene lost 0 bases and the J gene lost 2 bases, with 3 bases spanning the gap. The variable domain in full, completed from reference TRBV12-5 and TRBJ2-3, reads DARVTQTPRHKVTEMGQEVTMRCQPILGHNTVFWYRQTMMQGLELLAYFRNRAPLDDSGMPKDRFSAEMPDATLATLKIQPSEPRDSAVYFCASGLVATDTQYFGPGTRLTVL.

This clone was seen only once. V gene TRBV28 combines with J gene TRBJ1-2, with 10 bases aligning to TRBD1. There are 14 residues in the CDR3. The germline CDR1 and CDR2 sequences are MDHEN and SYDVKM. The J segment lost 6 bases and the V segment lost 4 bases, leaving 5 bases of the junction unmatched. The chain's CDR3 is CASSSWDRGNGYTF. The CDR3 DNA reads TGTGCCAGCAGTTCCTGGGACAGGGGAAATGGCTACACCTTC.

The rearrangement uses TRBV9 and TRBJ2-7; 11 bases agree with TRBD2. CDR3 length equals 18 residues. Germline lookup yields CDR1 SGDLS and CDR2 YYNGEE. The V and J ends lost 0 bases and 3 bases, in that order; junction bases with no gene match: 11. The chain's CDR3 is CASSVEASGGSTIYEQYF. CDR3 nucleotides: TGTGCCAGCAGCGTAGAGGCTAGCGGGGGGTCAACCATCTACGAGCAGTACTTC.

This clone appeared a single time. The V and J genes are TRBV30 and TRBJ1-5; D might be TRBD1 (5 bases). The germline V and J ends were trimmed by 2 bases and 0 bases, with 8 bases remaining between them. Germline CDR1 and CDR2: GTSNPN and SVGIG (reference sequence). The CDR3 is 14 residues long. The CDR3 here is CAWSRDLSNQPQHF. CDR3 bases: TGTGCCTGGAGTAGGGACCTTAGCAATCAGCCCCAGCATTTT.

Concerning this clone: This specimen includes other DNA sequences encoding the same CDR3. The chain employs TRBV11-2 and TRBJ2-1; 11 bases fit TRBD2. J lost 5 bases, V lost 3 bases, and 3 bases had no gene match. CDR1 is SGHAT, CDR2 FQNNGV, per germline. This CDR3 has 15 residues. The chain's CDR3 is CASSLGTSGNNEQFF. In DNA, the CDR3 is TGTGCCAGCAGCTTGGGGACTAGCGGAAACAATGAGCAGTTCTTC.

The chain combines TRBV6-6 with TRBJ1-3, with D unclear. Per the germline V gene, CDR1 is MNHNY and CDR2 is SVGAGI (reference sequence). This CDR3 has 15 amino acids. The V and J ends lost 2 bases and 4 bases respectively, with 12 bases between them. This CDR3 reads CASSYELGAGNTIYF. CDR3 nucleotides: TGTGCCAGCAGTTACGAACTGGGAGCAGGAAACACCATATATTTT.

The chain joins TRBV5-1 to TRBJ1-2; D is undetermined. Germline V gene lookup returns CDR1 SGHRS and CDR2 YFSETQ. V gave up 0 bases and J gave up 2 bases, with 8 bases separating them. The CDR3 consists of 14 residues. CDR3 coding DNA: TGCGCCAGCAGCTTGGCGGTCGGCAACTATGGCTACACCTTC. Amino acid sequence: CASSLAVGNYGYTF.

V and J are TRBV25-1 and TRBJ2-5; the D is unclear. The CDR3 extends over 16 amino acids. CDR1 is MGHDK and CDR2 is SYGVNS in the germline V gene. V gave up 2 bases and J gave up 4 bases, with 17 bases separating them. CDR3 protein: CASSERFRAVGETQYF. CDR3 sequence (DNA): TGTGCCAGCAGTGAAAGGTTTAGGGCAGTAGGAGAGACCCAGTACTTC.

This chain links TRBV10-3 with TRBJ2-7; no reliable D call. With 0 bases removed from V and 3 bases from J, the gap between germline ends came to 6 bases. CDR1 is ENHRY and CDR2 is SYGVKD in the germline V gene. The CDR3 length is 13 residues. In DNA form, the CDR3 reads TGTGCCATCAGTGAGTCCCCCCACTACGAGCAGTACTTC. Encoded protein: CAISESPHYEQYF.

The chain links TRBV7-2 to TRBJ2-7, with TRBD2 matching 7 bases. After removal of 7 bases from V and 3 bases from J, the junction contained 15 bases not matched to a gene. The CDR3 length is 16 residues. Looked up from germline, CDR1 is SGHTA and CDR2 is FQGNSA. The CDR3 nucleotides are TGTGCCAGCACGCTCGCCGTCGCAAGCGGGAACTACGAGCAGTACTTC. Its translation is CASTLAVASGNYEQYF.

This rearrangement joins TRBV7-9 to TRBJ2-5, with 9 bases identical to TRBD2. Germline V gene sequence: CDR1 SEHNR, CDR2 FQNEAQ (reference sequence). CDR3 size: 17 residues. After removal of 4 bases from V and 5 bases from J, the junction contained 14 bases not matched to a gene. DNA for the CDR3: TGTGCCAGCAGCTCCCCCCCCTGGCTAGCGGGAAGGGAGACCCAGTACTTC. The encoded protein is CASSSPPWLAGRETQYF. Variable domain in full (rest from reference TRBV7-9 and TRBJ2-5): DTGVSQNPRHKITKRGQNVTFRCDPISEHNRLYWYRQTLGQGPEFLTYFQNEAQLEKSRLLSDRFSAERPKGSFSTLEIQRTEQGDSAMYLCASSSPPWLAGRETQYFGPGTRLLVL.

The rearrangement links TRBV5-1 to TRBJ2-5, with 7 bases identical to TRBD2. Losses at the gene ends were 7 bases for V and 4 bases for J; bases not matched to a gene: 10. In germline, CDR1 is SGHRS, CDR2 YFSETQ. This CDR3 contains 14 residues. The CDR3 spells CASGKGLEGETQYF. In DNA, the CDR3 is TGCGCCAGCGGCAAAGGACTAGAGGGAGAGACCCAGTACTTC.

The V gene is TRBV28, the J gene TRBJ1-2; no definite D call. CDR3 length equals 16 residues. CDR1 MDHEN and CDR2 SYDVKM come from the germline V gene. The ends were cut back, 5 bases at V and 8 bases at J, with 24 bases in the middle. The CDR3 protein is CASSPLGSPTTGGYTF. The CDR3 DNA is TGTGCCAGCAGTCCGCTTGGCTCCCCGACCACTGGCGGCTACACCTTC.

This clone was recorded once. Other DNA sequences in the sample encode the same CDR3. V usage is TRBV5-1 and J usage is TRBJ2-7; unclear D gene. CDR3 length equals 13 residues. V lost 0 bases and J 0 bases, leaving 4 bases between the germline ends. Per germline, CDR1 SGHRS and CDR2 YFSETQ. This chain's CDR3 is CASSLEYSYEQYF. The CDR3 coding sequence is TGCGCCAGCAGCTTGGAATACTCCTACGAGCAGTACTTC. Supplemented by reference TRBV5-1 and TRBJ2-7, the full variable domain reads KAGVTQTPRYLIKTRGQQVTLSCSPISGHRSVSWYQQTPGQGLQFLFEYFSETQRNKGNFPGRFSGRQFSNSRSEMNVSTLELGDSALYLCASSLEYSYEQYFGPGTRLTVT.

The chain is built from TRBV7-9 and TRBJ1-2; D is undetermined. V was cut by 2 bases and J by 2 bases, with 9 bases left in between. CDR1 and CDR2 (germline): SEHNR, FQNEAQ (reference sequence). This CDR3 comprises 14 residues. The CDR3 DNA reads as TGTGCCAGCAGCTTAATTGCGGGGAACTATGGCTACACCTTC. Translated, it gives CASSLIAGNYGYTF. Looking up the rest from reference TRBV7-9 and TRBJ1-2 gives the full variable domain: DTGVSQNPRHKITKRGQNVTFRCDPISEHNRLYWYRQTLGQGPEFLTYFQNEAQLEKSRLLSDRFSAERPKGSFSTLEIQRTEQGDSAMYLCASSLIAGNYGYTFGSGTRLTVV.

As for this clone: Other DNA sequences in this specimen translate into the identical CDR3. The chain uses TRBV9 and TRBJ2-7; maybe TRBD1 (6 bases). Trimming pared 2 bases from V and 0 bases from J, leaving 9 bases between. This CDR3 spans 14 amino acids. CDR1 and CDR2 (germline): SGDLS, YYNGEE. In nucleotides, the CDR3 is TGTGCCAGCAGCGTTACAGGGAGCTCCTACGAGCAGTACTTC. Residues: CASSVTGSSYEQYF.

The V and J genes are TRBV7-2 and TRBJ1-3; 10 bases match TRBD1. The CDR3 loop spans 14 amino acids. J gave up 7 bases and V 5 bases, and 5 bases lay outside the gene matches. CDR1 and CDR2 (germline): SGHTA, FQGNSA. CDR3 coding DNA: TGTGCCAGCAGCCAGACAGGGGGCTGGAACACCATATATTTT. This gives the protein CASSQTGGWNTIYF.

The V gene is TRBV29-1, the J gene TRBJ2-7, with 9 bases lining up with TRBD2. This CDR3 region has 13 residues. Germline assignment: CDR1 SQVTM and CDR2 ANQGSEA. J lost 1 base, V lost 7 bases, and 5 bases had no gene match. DNA of the CDR3: TGCAGCGCGGCAGCGGGAGGTTCCTACGAGCAGTACTTC. It codes for CSAAAGGSYEQYF.

The rearrangement uses TRBV7-2 and TRBJ2-7, with D unresolved. There are 13 residues in the CDR3. Trimming cost V 2 bases and J 2 bases, with 7 bases left between them. Germline lookup yields CDR1 SGHTA and CDR2 FQGNSA. CDR3 sequence: CASSLHPTYEQYF. CDR3 DNA sequence: TGTGCCAGCAGCTTACACCCTACCTACGAGCAGTACTTC.